A selection of T cell receptor beta chains follows, all from one sample in a study of shared clonotypes between healthy human individuals. TCRdb's table, derived via immunoSEQ multiplex PCR, lists solely in-frame clones and lacks some. The sample has more than 2 million clones; approximately 95% are singletons. Sequencing was performed on naive CD4+ T cells sorted from blood. Source of these receptors: a man in his late teens or twenties in good health. Each CDR3 is given with its conserved first and last residue. The D gene is left open where the match is weak. Size is stated for part of the rows, as once, few or many counts, or as a class when the clone is expanded.

D,V,size,J,CDR3,DNA
.,TRBV6-6,.,TRBJ1-2,CASSYDNYGYTF,TGTGCCAGCAGTTACGATAATTATGGCTACACCTTC
.,TRBV7-8,.,TRBJ1-5,CASSPPGTLSNQPQHF,TGTGCCAGCAGCCCACCCGGGACACTTAGCAATCAGCCCCAGCATTTT
.,TRBV7-8,.,TRBJ2-2,CASSLEWGAFAGELFF,TGTGCCAGCAGCCTCGAGTGGGGGGCGTTCGCCGGGGAGCTGTTTTTT
.,TRBV7-2,once,TRBJ2-6,CASSLVVRIDFLTF,TGTGCCAGCAGCTTAGTGGTCAGAATCGACTTCCTGACTTTC
.,TRBV7-2,.,TRBJ2-5,CASSLGAETQYF,TGTGCCAGCAGCCTGGGGGCAGAGACCCAGTACTTC
.,TRBV10-3,once,TRBJ1-5,CAISEYLTGQGTVAQPQHF,TGTGCCATCAGTGAGTATCTTACAGGGCAGGGAACGGTTGCTCAGCCCCAGCATTTT
TRBD1,TRBV10-3,.,TRBJ2-1,CAISVGQGTPGEQFF,TGTGCCATCAGTGTTGGACAGGGGACTCCGGGTGAACAGTTCTTC
.,TRBV6-1,.,TRBJ2-7,CASSEPGPGWAGEQYF,TGTGCCAGCAGTGAGCCGGGCCCAGGATGGGCTGGCGAGCAGTACTTC
.,TRBV12-5,.,TRBJ1-1,CASGLVLGGGDSVNTEAFF,TGTGCTAGTGGTTTGGTATTGGGGGGCGGGGACTCGGTGAACACTGAAGCTTTCTTT
.,TRBV6-6,.,TRBJ2-2,CASSYFEYTGELFF,TGTGCCAGCAGTTACTTCGAGTACACCGGGGAGCTGTTTTTT
TRBD2,TRBV5-1,.,TRBJ2-5,CASKMVAGVETQYF,TGCGCCAGCAAGATGGTAGCGGGAGTTGAGACCCAGTACTTC
.,TRBV7-3,.,TRBJ1-3,CASSPPRKTGNTIYF,TGTGCCAGCAGCCCACCGCGTAAGACTGGAAACACCATATATTTT
TRBD1,TRBV4-1,.,TRBJ1-6,CASSQDGMTGNNSPLHF,TGCGCCAGCAGCCAAGATGGGATGACAGGGAATAATTCACCCCTCCACTTT
.,TRBV5-1,.,TRBJ2-6,CASSSWWSGANVLTF,TGCGCCAGCAGCTCCTGGTGGTCTGGGGCCAACGTCCTGACTTTC
.,TRBV2,.,TRBJ1-3,CASTEGSSGNTIYF,TGTGCCAGCACGGAGGGGTCCTCTGGAAACACCATATATTTT
TRBD1,TRBV7-2,once,TRBJ1-2,CASRRTGGNYGYTF,TGTGCCAGCAGGAGGACAGGGGGCAACTATGGCTACACCTTC
.,TRBV7-2,.,TRBJ1-3,CASTTTPQVAGNTIYF,TGTGCCAGCACCACGACCCCACAGGTAGCTGGAAACACCATATATTTT
TRBD2,TRBV7-6,.,TRBJ2-1,CASSFRLAGVGANEQFF,TGTGCCAGCAGCTTTAGACTAGCGGGAGTGGGAGCCAATGAGCAGTTCTTC
.,TRBV2,.,TRBJ1-1,CASSSLGGNTEAFF,TGTGCCAGCAGTTCTCTGGGGGGGAACACTGAAGCTTTCTTT
.,TRBV6-1,.,TRBJ2-1,CAIRRGTSYNEQFF,TGTGCCATTCGGAGGGGGACCTCCTACAATGAGCAGTTCTTC
TRBD1,TRBV13,.,TRBJ1-1,CASSDRTGGKYGPAEAFF,TGTGCCAGCAGCGACCGGACAGGGGGCAAATATGGGCCGGCTGAAGCTTTCTTT
.,TRBV2,.,TRBJ1-2,CASSPKGYNYGYTF,TGTGCCAGCAGTCCCAAGGGCTATAACTATGGCTACACCTTC
.,TRBV5-1,.,TRBJ1-3,CASSSFGGAAGNTIYF,TGCGCCAGCAGCTCCTTCGGCGGGGCGGCTGGAAACACCATATATTTT
.,TRBV7-9,.,TRBJ1-1,CASSLASTNTEAFF,TGTGCCAGCAGCTTAGCGAGTACCAACACTGAAGCTTTCTTT
TRBD1,TRBV5-1,.,TRBJ2-7,CASSYPGTGTSEQYF,TGCGCCAGCAGCTACCCCGGGACAGGGACCTCCGAGCAGTACTTC
TRBD1,TRBV27,.,TRBJ1-6,CASSQGTVNSPLHF,TGTGCCAGCAGTCAGGGGACAGTCAATTCACCCCTCCACTTT
TRBD1,TRBV29-1,.,TRBJ1-4,CSVSLDRVNEKLFF,TGCAGCGTTTCTCTGGACAGGGTTAATGAAAAACTGTTTTTT
.,TRBV18,.,TRBJ1-1,CASSPPSRVYTEAFF,TGTGCCAGCTCACCACCGAGCAGGGTTTACACTGAAGCTTTCTTT
.,TRBV6-1,.,TRBJ1-3,CASSESQVFSGNTIYF,TGTGCCAGCAGTGAATCACAGGTTTTCTCTGGAAACACCATATATTTT
.,TRBV2,.,TRBJ1-4,CASGSFLNEKLFF,TGTGCCAGCGGGAGTTTTCTTAATGAAAAACTGTTTTTT
TRBD1,TRBV5-4,.,TRBJ2-2,CASSFGQGKTGELFF,TGTGCCAGCAGCTTCGGACAGGGGAAGACCGGGGAGCTGTTTTTT
.,TRBV7-9,.,TRBJ1-2,CASSFSGGMRGYTF,TGTGCCAGCAGCTTTTCTGGAGGGATGAGAGGCTACACCTTC
.,TRBV11-2,.,TRBJ2-2,CASSLAGQNTGELFF,TGTGCCAGCAGCTTAGCGGGACAAAACACCGGGGAGCTGTTTTTT
.,TRBV9,.,TRBJ2-1,CASSVDQLSYNEQFF,TGTGCCAGCAGCGTAGACCAATTATCCTACAATGAGCAGTTCTTC
.,TRBV9,once,TRBJ1-6,CASSVGPNNSPLHF,TGTGCCAGCAGCGTAGGACCTAATAATTCACCCCTCCACTTT
.,TRBV6-1,.,TRBJ1-5,CASTGGRGAQPQHF,TGTGCCAGCACGGGTGGGAGAGGGGCTCAGCCCCAGCATTTT
.,TRBV28,once,TRBJ2-2,CATISPRSGELFF,TGTGCCACCATCTCCCCCCGATCCGGGGAGCTGTTTTTT
TRBD1,TRBV5-4,.,TRBJ2-7,CASSLEGQGAQEQYF,TGTGCCAGCAGCTTGGAGGGACAGGGGGCGCAGGAGCAGTACTTC
TRBD1,TRBV30,.,TRBJ2-7,CAYRTGVSYEQYF,TGTGCCTATCGGACAGGCGTATCCTACGAGCAGTACTTC
.,TRBV10-1,.,TRBJ2-3,CASSESSGKNTDTQYF,TGCGCCAGCAGTGAGTCTAGCGGAAAAAACACAGATACGCAGTATTTT
TRBD2,TRBV9,.,TRBJ2-7,CASSVTSGHYEQYF,TGTGCCAGCAGCGTCACTAGCGGCCACTACGAGCAGTACTTC
TRBD2,TRBV19,.,TRBJ2-3,CASSTPPGLAGAGDTQYF,TGTGCCAGTAGTACCCCTCCCGGGTTAGCGGGGGCGGGCGATACGCAGTATTTT
.,TRBV18,.,TRBJ2-7,CASSPGRERYEQYF,TGTGCCAGCTCACCCGGACGGGAAAGGTACGAGCAGTACTTC